This T cell receptor beta chain was found in a study of T cell responses to AZD1222 COVID-19 vaccine. Whole-study results and caveats: Baseline seropositivity occurred in only 5 to 7 AZD1222 recipients.

Remarks on this clone: The target antigen is unknown.

TCRdb's copy holds only in-frame clones and misses some; the assay was immunoSEQ multiplex PCR. The table includes tens of thousands of clones, around 85% detected once. This CDR3 has 15 residues. From germline, CDR1 is SGDLS and CDR2 YYNGEE. With 4 bases removed from V and 2 bases from J, the gap between germline ends came to 15 bases. The sequence was collected from an adult in good health. The chain is built from TRBV9 and TRBJ1-1, with D hard to call. Specimen: peripheral blood, collected on day 0 of AZD1222 vaccination. Written as DNA, the CDR3 is TGTGCCAGCAGCCCCCGTCAGACGCTAAACACTGAAGCTTTCTTT. Its protein product is CASSPRQTLNTEAFF.